The rows below give T cell receptor beta chains drawn from one sample of a study of T-cell memory formation after mild COVID-19. MiXCR, applied by TCRdb to the 5' RACE reads, yields one record per CDR3 protein. The sample has nearly 350,000 distinct CDR3 sequences, 10% to 15% seen once. Specimen: PBMCs or a T cell subset sorted from them (not recorded which). These receptors were taken from a man aged 18 to 30 who had mild COVID-19 (a few samples of this study predate the infection). Cell type and time point are not known. Each CDR3 is given with its conserved first and last residue. The D gene is left open where the match is weak. Clone size is stated in some rows and not others, as once, few, many or a class when expanded.

clone_size	v_call	d_call	j_call	cdr3_nt	cdr3_aa
.	TRBV20-1	.	TRBJ2-5	TGCAGTGCTAGAGAGGTAGCGACCCAGTACTTC	CSAREVATQYF
few	TRBV29-1	.	TRBJ2-2	TGCAGCGTTCTAGGGGCGCTTAGCGGGGAGCTGTTTTTT	CSVLGALSGELFF
few	TRBV9	TRBD2	TRBJ2-7	TGTGCCAGCAGCGTAGGCGGGGGTTCCGAGCAGTACTTC	CASSVGGGSEQYF
few	TRBV4-3	.	TRBJ2-1	TGCGCCAGCAGCCAAGAGGGCTACAATGAGCAGTTCTTC	CASSQEGYNEQFF
few	TRBV11-2	.	TRBJ2-1	TGTGCCAGCAGCTTAATTCAGAGGGCCAATGAGCAGTTCTTC	CASSLIQRANEQFF
.	TRBV20-1	.	TRBJ1-1	TGCAGCGGGCGCGATGAAGCTTTCTTT	CSGRDEAFF
many	TRBV10-3	.	TRBJ2-3	TGTGCCATCAGTAGGGGCAATCCGAACACAGATACGCAGTATTTT	CAISRGNPNTDTQYF
.	TRBV6-1	.	TRBJ1-1	TGTGCCAGCAGTGAACATGTTGTGAACACTGAAGCTTTCTTT	CASSEHVVNTEAFF
.	TRBV20-1	.	TRBJ2-2	TGCAGTGCTAGATTAGCGTCCGCCGGGGAGCTGTTTTTT	CSARLASAGELFF
.	TRBV11-2	.	TRBJ1-2	TGTGCCAGCAGCCCCCAGGAGTACCGCGGCTACACCTTC	CASSPQEYRGYTF
.	TRBV2	.	TRBJ2-5	TGTGCCAGCAGTGGGACAGTCCACCAAGAGACCCAGTACTTC	CASSGTVHQETQYF
few	TRBV27	TRBD1	TRBJ1-1	TGTGCCAGCAGTCCACGGGACAGACGCCAAGCTTTCTTT	CASSPRDRRQAFF
.	TRBV6-6	TRBD1	TRBJ2-1	TGTGCCAGCAGACAGGGGGTAGACAATGAGCAGTTCTTC	CASRQGVDNEQFF
.	TRBV20-1	.	TRBJ1-5	TGCAGTGCTAGAGAAGGAGCAGGGAATAGCAATCAGCCCCAGCATTTT	CSAREGAGNSNQPQHF
few	TRBV28	.	TRBJ2-5	TGTGCCAGCAGTGGGACCCCGCTACAGCCGTCCGAGACCCAGTACTTC	CASSGTPLQPSETQYF
few	TRBV6-1	.	TRBJ1-1	TGTGCCAGCAGGATGACAGCCGGGACTGAAGCTTTCTTT	CASRMTAGTEAFF
many	TRBV4-1	TRBD2	TRBJ2-5	TGCGCCAGCAGCCAGGAGACTAGCGGAGGATTTTGGACCCAGTACTTC	CASSQETSGGFWTQYF
few	TRBV15	TRBD1	TRBJ1-3	TGTGCCACCAGCAGACCCGGGACAGGGACTGGAAACACCATATATTTT	CATSRPGTGTGNTIYF
.	TRBV7-8	TRBD1	TRBJ1-2	TGTGCCAGCAGCTTACACAGACAGGGGGCGCCTGGCTACACCTTC	CASSLHRQGAPGYTF
.	TRBV29-1	.	TRBJ1-1	TGCAGCGTCCAAAAGACAGTCCCGAACACTGAAGCTTTCTTT	CSVQKTVPNTEAFF
.	TRBV10-1	.	TRBJ2-3	TGCGCCAGCAGTGCTACGCTTACAGATACGCAGTATTTT	CASSATLTDTQYF
once	TRBV12-3/TRBV12-4	TRBD2	TRBJ2-1	TGTGCCAGCGGGCCCAGGACTAGCGGGGGGTTAAATGAGCAGTTCTTC	CASGPRTSGGLNEQFF
.	TRBV11-2	.	TRBJ2-5	TGTGCCAGCAGCTTAGAAGGGGGCGCCTATCTCGGGGGCCAAGAGACCCAGTACTTC	CASSLEGGAYLGGQETQYF
.	TRBV12-3/TRBV12-4	.	TRBJ2-2	TGTGCCAGCAGTTTCCCGGGCTCGAACACCGGGGAGCTGTTTTTT	CASSFPGSNTGELFF
many	TRBV27	.	TRBJ2-1	TGTGCCAGCAGCACCCGATTCCTCTGGGGCAATGAGCAGTTCTTC	CASSTRFLWGNEQFF
.	TRBV12-3/TRBV12-4	TRBD2	TRBJ2-3	TGTGCCAGCAGTCCCCAGGCGGGAGGCACAGATACGCAGTATTTT	CASSPQAGGTDTQYF
.	TRBV5-1	.	TRBJ2-3	TGCGCCAGCAGCTATTCCATTGGCGGGACAGATACGCAGTATTTT	CASSYSIGGTDTQYF
many	TRBV7-2	TRBD1	TRBJ2-1	TGTGCCAGCAGCTTAGGGACAGGGGATCTCCAGTTCTTC	CASSLGTGDLQFF
.	TRBV5-4	TRBD2	TRBJ2-1	TGTGCCAGCAGCCGGACTAGCGGGGCCTACAATGAGCAGTTCTTC	CASSRTSGAYNEQFF
.	TRBV4-1	TRBD1	TRBJ1-2	TGCGCCAGCAGCCATCCCGACAGGGAGGTTGGCTACACCTTC	CASSHPDREVGYTF
.	TRBV30	.	TRBJ1-2	TGTGCCTGGAGTGTATCAGGGAGGAGCTACACCTTC	CAWSVSGRSYTF
.	TRBV5-1	TRBD2	TRBJ2-4	TGCGCCAGCAGGCCGGCTAGCGGGGGGGCTGGAAACATTCAGTACTTC	CASRPASGGAGNIQYF
.	TRBV28	TRBD2	TRBJ2-5	TGTGCCAGCAGCCTAAATTGGGGGGGATCGGCAGAGACCCAGTACTTC	CASSLNWGGSAETQYF
.	TRBV10-3	.	TRBJ2-7	TGTGCCATCAGTGAGCCGGGACTCATCACGAACGAGCAGTACTTC	CAISEPGLITNEQYF
many	TRBV7-2	.	TRBJ1-2	TGTGCCAGCAGCTTACTTTTGGGGAACTATGGCTACACCTTC	CASSLLLGNYGYTF
.	TRBV2	.	TRBJ2-5	TGTGCCAGCAGTGAAACGGGGCTGGGAGAGACCCAGTACTTC	CASSETGLGETQYF
.	TRBV3-1	.	TRBJ2-7	TGTGCCAGCAGCCGCCCGACTAGGACCTACGAGCAGTACTTC	CASSRPTRTYEQYF
.	TRBV11-2	.	TRBJ2-1	TGTGCCAGCAGCTTACCCGGACAGTACAATGAGCAGTTCTTC	CASSLPGQYNEQFF
.	TRBV3-1	.	TRBJ1-2	TGTGCCAGCTCAAAAGAGGGCCTTGGGGGCTACACCTTC	CASSKEGLGGYTF
.	TRBV7-2	.	TRBJ1-1	TGTGCCAGCAGCCTCGGCACGGTCGCTTTCTTT	CASSLGTVAFF
.	TRBV13	.	TRBJ2-1	TGTGCCAGCAGCTTAGGCGGGACCTCGTGGGGCGAGCAGTTCTTC	CASSLGGTSWGEQFF
.	TRBV6-2/TRBV6-3	TRBD2	TRBJ2-1	TGTGCCAGCGCGACTAGCGGGGGGTCGACGGGGGACAATGAGCAGTTCTTC	CASATSGGSTGDNEQFF